This entry concerns a single T cell receptor beta chain. PCR primers comprised 60 Vbeta and 13 Jbeta primers. The table came from immunoSEQ multiplex PCR; TCRdb's copy has only in-frame clones and leaves some out. The sample holds 200,000 or so clones; 81% are singletons and the top ten take about 2%. This sample was included in a study of cytomegalovirus exposure and HLA in healthy donors. Germline lookup yields CDR1 SGHNT and CDR2 YENEEA. Unmatched junction bases numbered 10, after V lost 3 bases and J lost 7 bases. The length of the CDR3 is 16 residues. This clonotype was obtained from a woman aged 18-30 years in good health and CMV-seropositive. The gene calls are TRBV11-3 and TRBJ2-2, with 8 bases that match TRBD1. Sequences were obtained from PBMCs. Here the CDR3 reads CASSFSQGAVYGELFF. The CDR3 DNA reads TGTGCCAGCAGCTTTAGCCAGGGGGCGGTGTACGGGGAGCTGTTTTTT.